This T cell receptor beta chain originates from a study of blood T cell repertoires in COVID-19. The overall study: Some COVID-19 samples were acute and others convalescent; all came from the United States, Italy and Spain. Nucleic acid was either cDNA or gDNA, and it came from T cells, B-cell-depleted T cells, or PBMCs.

This CDR3 contains 14 residues. Trimming shortened V by 0 bases and J by 5 bases, and 11 bases separated the two germline ends. CDR1 is SGHRS, CDR2 YFSETQ, per germline. Measured with immunoSEQ multiplex PCR; TCRdb has only the in-frame clones, and not every one. The data show fewer than 250,000 clones, around four fifths seen once. Seattle researchers signed up patients amid active infection and tracked them longitudinally. The chain combines TRBV5-1 with TRBJ1-2; D uncertain. Sequenced: peripheral blood. The source is a woman aged 80 or older with COVID-19, enrolled during active disease. DNA of the CDR3: TGCGCCAGCAGCTTGGTGGAGGGTGGATATGGCTACACCTTC. This codes for CASSLVEGGYGYTF.